The clone carrying this TCR beta chain was observed many times. The antigen remains undetermined. Germline V lookup: CDR1 DFQATT, CDR2 SNEGSKA (reference sequence). The V end was cut by 1 base, the J end by 1 base, with 8 bases between. CDR3 length: 15 amino acids. From the RACE reads, TCRdb called clonotypes with MiXCR, one entry per CDR3 protein. Found here are about 380,000 distinct CDR3 sequences, about 6.3% of them singletons; the top ten hold over 5.5%. These data originate in a study of human T cells and chemical hapten exposure. Overall study: DPC at 2% was the sensitizing agent, placed on 2 cm by 2 cm of upper inner arm skin.

Specified time point: patch test 2, 6 weeks after DPC sensitization. Specified treatment: therapeutic diphenylcyclopropenone sensitization with weekly scalp DPC. The donor pool consisted of alopecia patients aged 18 to 70 years, considered suitable for DPC. Notes on the study in general: DPC sensitization produced no change in TCRs with frequency above 1 in 1000. Each of the donors had alopecia, so their immune responses may not resemble those of healthy people.

This material consisted of whole blood, taken in connection with sensitization to the hapten diphenylcyclopropenone (DPC). The J gene is TRBJ1-6, the V gene TRBV20-1; no definite D call. The TCR originated in a woman under 30 with alopecia areata. Some clones in this sample may be carry-over from other donors' samples. CDR3 in amino acids: CSARGPGSYNSPLHF. The CDR3 nucleotides read TGCAGTGCTAGAGGCCCGGGGTCCTATAATTCACCCCTCCACTTT.